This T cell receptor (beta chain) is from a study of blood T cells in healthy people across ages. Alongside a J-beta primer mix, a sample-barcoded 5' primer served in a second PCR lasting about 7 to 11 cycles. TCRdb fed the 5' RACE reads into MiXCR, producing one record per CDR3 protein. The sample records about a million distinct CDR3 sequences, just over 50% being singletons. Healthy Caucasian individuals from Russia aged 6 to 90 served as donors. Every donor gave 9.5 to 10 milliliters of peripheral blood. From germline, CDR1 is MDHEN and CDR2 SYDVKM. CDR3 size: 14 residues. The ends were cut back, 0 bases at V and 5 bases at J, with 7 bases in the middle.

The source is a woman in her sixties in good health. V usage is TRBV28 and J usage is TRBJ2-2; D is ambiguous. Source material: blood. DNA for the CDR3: TGTGCCAGCAGTTTATGGGGTGGGACCGGGGAGCTGTTTTTT. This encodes CASSLWGGTGELFF.